The 3 T cell receptor beta chains in this list originate from one sample, sequenced in a study of CD8+ T cells in alopecia areata. RNA was extracted and reverse transcribed into cDNA as the sequencing template. The table came from immunoSEQ multiplex PCR; TCRdb's copy has only in-frame clones and leaves some out. The data show 250,000 or so clones, with none appearing a single time. Pooled cells of cutaneous lymph node origin were sorted on CD4, CD8alpha, NKG2D, NKG2ACE and other markers. Sequencing was carried out using CD4+ T cells sorted from a lymph node. Receptor source: a C3H/HeJ mouse with alopecia areata. MHC haplotype: H2-k.

In its sample, this clone was seen a few times. The gene names given are mouse names. The CDR3 end lies 4 residues beyond the end of the read and is filled in from the germline J gene. The chain joins TRBV13-1 to TRBJ2-3; D is perhaps TRBD1 (6 bases). The CDR3 has 13 amino acids. Germline V CDR1 and CDR2: NSHNY, SYGAGN. The covered CDR3 bases are TGTGCCAGCAGCCTCGGGACAAAAGAA. Encoded protein: CASSLGTKE. The whole CDR3 protein reads CASSLGTKETLYF.

Notes on this clone: Gene names and germline match the mouse. The read ends 4 residues shy of where the CDR3 ends; the end is completed using the germline J gene. The chain couples TRBV2 to TRBJ2-2; no clear D gene. The length of the CDR3 is 15 residues. CDR1 is LGHNA and CDR2 is YSYQKL in the germline V gene. V was trimmed by 0 bases and J by 1 base, leaving 6 bases between them. The DNA read from the CDR3 is TGTGCCAGCAGCCAAGACCCAGGAAACACCGGG. It translates to CASSQDPGNTG. Given in full, the CDR3 is CASSQDPGNTGQLYF.

The table lists this clone with a few counts. A much larger clone differs by one base, so this may be a read error. Germline and genes here are mouse. The CDR3 goes on 4 residues after the read ends, and that part is filled in from the germline J gene. This sample also contains other DNA sequences that code for the same CDR3. The rearrangement links TRBV13-1 to TRBJ2-3; 7 bases line up with TRBD1. With 5 bases clipped from V and 0 bases from J, the junction kept 3 bases outside the gene matches. Germline CDR1 reads NSHNY; CDR2 reads SYGAGN. The CDR3 extends over 14 amino acids. CDR3 DNA, as far as it was read: TGTGCCAGCAGGGGGACAGCTAGTGCAGAA. Translated, it gives CASRGTASAE. The CDR3 in full is CASRGTASAETLYF.